This is a list of T cell receptor beta chains from one sample in a study of cytomegalovirus exposure and HLA in healthy donors. Generated by immunoSEQ multiplex PCR, the TCRdb table keeps only in-frame clones and is missing some. The sample lists approximately 140,000 clones; 80% were seen once. The sequencing sample was made of PBMCs. The receptors come from a man aged 25-45 years in good health and CMV-seronegative. Each CDR3 is given with its conserved first and last residue. Each record gives: V gene, D gene, J gene, clone size, CDR3 DNA, CDR3 protein. A D gene is named only where the DNA matches it firmly. Some rows have no size entry. The others give once, few or many, or a class for an expanded clone.

TRBV7-9,TRBD1,TRBJ1-5,-,TGTGCCAGCAGCGGACAGGGGGCTAAACAGCCCCAGCATTTT,CASSGQGAKQPQHF
TRBV5-5,TRBD1,TRBJ1-2,few,TGTGCCAGCAGCCGGGACAGCAGCTACTATGGCTACACCTTC,CASSRDSSYYGYTF
TRBV25-1,-,TRBJ1-2,-,TGTGCCAGCAGCCCAGGAGGGGCCCGGGGGTATGGCTACACCTTC,CASSPGGARGYGYTF
TRBV28,TRBD2,TRBJ2-7,once,TGTGCCAGCAGTTCCACCTCCGGACTAGCGGGGGTTAACTCCTACGAGCAGTACTTC,CASSSTSGLAGVNSYEQYF
TRBV27,-,TRBJ1-5,-,TGTGCCAGCAGTACCTCGTGGCTGAGCAATCAGCCCCAGCATTTT,CASSTSWLSNQPQHF
TRBV7-8,TRBD1,TRBJ1-4,few,TGTGCCAGCAGCAGGACAGGAGTTAATGAAAAACTGTTTTTT,CASSRTGVNEKLFF
TRBV4-2,TRBD1,TRBJ2-2,-,TGTGCCAGCAGCCTAGAGACAGGGGATAGCGGGGAGCTGTTTTTT,CASSLETGDSGELFF
TRBV7-9,TRBD2,TRBJ2-1,-,TGTGCCAGCAGCCCCTTGGTGCTAGCGGGAGCAAATGAGCAGTTCTTC,CASSPLVLAGANEQFF
TRBV6-6,-,TRBJ2-2,few,TGTGCCAGCAGTTACGTGGCAGGGAACACCGGGGAGCTGTTTTTT,CASSYVAGNTGELFF
TRBV5-1,-,TRBJ1-4,-,TGCGCCAGCAGCTTGGGACAGGAGAATGAAAAACTGTTTTTT,CASSLGQENEKLFF
TRBV4-1,TRBD1,TRBJ1-5,-,TGCGCCAGCAGCCAAGGCCCCAGGGGGACGAACAATCAGCCCCAGCATTTT,CASSQGPRGTNNQPQHF
TRBV5-4,-,TRBJ2-1,-,TGTGCCAGCAGCTTGAGATCCGGGGAGCCCGGCGATGAGCAGTTCTTC,CASSLRSGEPGDEQFF
TRBV5-1,TRBD2,TRBJ2-7,-,TGCGCCAGCAGCTTGGGAGCGGGAGGATCCTACGAGCAGTACTTC,CASSLGAGGSYEQYF
TRBV4-2,TRBD2,TRBJ2-1,-,TGTGCCAGCAGCCACAGATATAGCGGGAGCTACAATGAGCAGTTCTTC,CASSHRYSGSYNEQFF
TRBV27,-,TRBJ2-7,-,TGTGCCAGCAGTTGGCGGACAGCCTACGAGCAGTACTTC,CASSWRTAYEQYF
TRBV7-9,-,TRBJ1-6,once,TGTGCCAGCAGCCCGGTGGCGACAGCCCATTCACCCCTCCACTTT,CASSPVATAHSPLHF
TRBV5-4,-,TRBJ1-3,few,TGTGCCAGCAGCTTGCAGGGTTCTGGAAACACCATATATTTT,CASSLQGSGNTIYF
TRBV5-1,-,TRBJ2-2,-,TGCGCCAGCAGCTTGCCACAGATACCCACCGGGGAGCTGTTTTTT,CASSLPQIPTGELFF
TRBV5-1,TRBD1,TRBJ1-3,-,TGCGCCAGCAGCTTGGGGGACAGCTTCTCTGGAAACACCATATATTTT,CASSLGDSFSGNTIYF
TRBV7-9,TRBD2,TRBJ2-2,-,TGTGCCAGCAGCCCCCTCGAGGGAGGGCCAGGCACCGGGGAGCTGTTTTTT,CASSPLEGGPGTGELFF